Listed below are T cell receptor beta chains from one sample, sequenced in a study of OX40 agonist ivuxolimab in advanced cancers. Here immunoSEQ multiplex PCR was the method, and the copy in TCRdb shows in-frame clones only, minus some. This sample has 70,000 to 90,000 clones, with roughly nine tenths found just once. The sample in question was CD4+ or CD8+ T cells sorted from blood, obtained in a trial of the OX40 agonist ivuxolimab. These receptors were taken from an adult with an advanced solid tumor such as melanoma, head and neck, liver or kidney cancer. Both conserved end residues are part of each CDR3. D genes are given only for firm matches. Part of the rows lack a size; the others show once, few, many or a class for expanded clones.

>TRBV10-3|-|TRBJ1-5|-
CAISEFDDSNQPQHF
TGTGCCATCAGTGAGTTTGACGATAGCAATCAGCCCCAGCATTTT
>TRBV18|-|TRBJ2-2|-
CASSPRQGTGELFF
TGTGCCAGCTCACCACGGCAGGGGACCGGGGAGCTGTTTTTT
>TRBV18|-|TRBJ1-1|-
CASSIKGRDTEAFF
TGTGCCAGCTCAATCAAAGGGAGAGACACTGAAGCTTTCTTT
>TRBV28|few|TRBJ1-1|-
CASTTAGSTEAFF
TGTGCCAGCACAACGGCAGGGAGCACTGAAGCTTTCTTT
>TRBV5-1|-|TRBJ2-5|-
CASSLSWGQETQYF
TGCGCCAGCAGCTTGAGTTGGGGCCAAGAGACCCAGTACTTC
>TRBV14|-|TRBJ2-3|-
CASSQAGARGLWNTQYF
TGTGCCAGCAGCCAAGCGGGCGCGCGCGGCCTATGGAATACGCAGTATTTT
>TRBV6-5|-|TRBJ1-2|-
CASSPRLSREASYTF
TGTGCCAGCAGTCCGAGACTTTCCAGGGAGGCGAGCTACACCTTC
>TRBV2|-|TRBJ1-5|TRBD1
CASSPGQGAFQPQHF
TGTGCCAGCAGCCCGGGACAGGGGGCGTTTCAGCCCCAGCATTTT
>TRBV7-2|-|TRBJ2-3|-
CASGLRRDTQYF
TGTGCCAGCGGTTTACGGCGAGATACGCAGTATTTT
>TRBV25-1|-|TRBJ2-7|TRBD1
CASSALGQGGHEQYF
TGTGCCAGCAGTGCCCTGGGACAGGGCGGGCACGAGCAGTACTTC
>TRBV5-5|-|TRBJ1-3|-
CASSYWQGGNTIYF
TGTGCCAGCAGCTACTGGCAGGGTGGAAACACCATATATTTT
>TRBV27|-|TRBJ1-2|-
CASSLSTGVVGYTF
TGTGCCAGCAGTTTATCTACGGGAGTGGTTGGCTACACCTTC
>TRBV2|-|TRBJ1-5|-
CASSVSVRGFQPQHF
TGTGCCAGCAGTGTAAGCGTCAGGGGATTCCAGCCCCAGCATTTT
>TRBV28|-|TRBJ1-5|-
CASRPTGSARQPQHF
TGTGCCAGCAGACCAACAGGGTCCGCAAGACAGCCCCAGCATTTT
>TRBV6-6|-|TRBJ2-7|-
CASTAGDRRLYEQYF
TGTGCCAGCACCGCGGGGGACAGGCGACTCTACGAGCAGTACTTC
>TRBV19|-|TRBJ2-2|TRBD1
CASSTPGQTNTGELFF
TGTGCCAGTAGTACCCCGGGACAGACGAACACCGGGGAGCTGTTTTTT
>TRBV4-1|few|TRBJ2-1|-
CASSQDIGGVYNEQFF
TGCGCCAGCAGCCAAGATATCGGGGGAGTCTACAATGAGCAGTTCTTC
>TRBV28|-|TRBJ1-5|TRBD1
CASKGAGQPQHF
TGTGCCAGCAAGGGGGCCGGGCAGCCCCAGCATTTT
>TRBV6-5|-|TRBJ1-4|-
CASQAIGSTNEKLFF
TGTGCCAGTCAGGCCATCGGGTCAACTAATGAAAAACTGTTTTTT
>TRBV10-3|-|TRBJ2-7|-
CAISFDGQGWYEQYF
TGTGCCATCAGCTTCGACGGGCAGGGTTGGTACGAGCAGTACTTC
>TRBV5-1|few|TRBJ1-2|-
CASSFGGYYGYTF
TGCGCCAGCAGCTTTGGGGGGTACTATGGCTACACCTTC
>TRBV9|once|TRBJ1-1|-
CASSVVDADTEAFF
TGTGCCAGCAGCGTAGTAGACGCGGACACTGAAGCTTTCTTT
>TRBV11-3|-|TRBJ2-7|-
CASSLQGHSEQYF
TGTGCCAGCAGCTTACAAGGGCACAGCGAGCAGTACTTC
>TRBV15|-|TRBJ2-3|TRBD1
CATSTRQGGTDTQYF
TGTGCCACCAGCACCCGACAGGGGGGCACAGATACGCAGTATTTT
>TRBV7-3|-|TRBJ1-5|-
CASSLKGGNQPQHF
TGTGCCAGCAGCTTAAAGGGGGGCAATCAGCCCCAGCATTTT
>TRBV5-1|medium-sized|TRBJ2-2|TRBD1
CASSVGQEVGELFF
TGCGCCAGCAGCGTGGGACAGGAGGTCGGGGAGCTGTTTTTT
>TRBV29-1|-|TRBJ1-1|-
CSVLVTEAFF
TGCAGCGTCCTGGTCACTGAAGCTTTCTTT
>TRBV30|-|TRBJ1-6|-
CAWSVVGLYNSPLHF
TGTGCCTGGAGTGTAGTGGGACTGTATAATTCACCCCTCCACTTT
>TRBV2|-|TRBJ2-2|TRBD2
CASRAWTSRNTGELFF
TGTGCCAGCAGGGCTTGGACTAGCAGGAACACCGGGGAGCTGTTTTTT
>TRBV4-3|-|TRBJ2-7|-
CASSQSRESYEQYF
TGCGCCAGCAGCCAGAGCAGGGAATCCTACGAGCAGTACTTC
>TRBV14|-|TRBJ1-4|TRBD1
CASSRTGARSTTNEKLFF
TGTGCCAGCAGCCGGACAGGGGCGCGTTCGACAACTAATGAAAAACTGTTTTTT